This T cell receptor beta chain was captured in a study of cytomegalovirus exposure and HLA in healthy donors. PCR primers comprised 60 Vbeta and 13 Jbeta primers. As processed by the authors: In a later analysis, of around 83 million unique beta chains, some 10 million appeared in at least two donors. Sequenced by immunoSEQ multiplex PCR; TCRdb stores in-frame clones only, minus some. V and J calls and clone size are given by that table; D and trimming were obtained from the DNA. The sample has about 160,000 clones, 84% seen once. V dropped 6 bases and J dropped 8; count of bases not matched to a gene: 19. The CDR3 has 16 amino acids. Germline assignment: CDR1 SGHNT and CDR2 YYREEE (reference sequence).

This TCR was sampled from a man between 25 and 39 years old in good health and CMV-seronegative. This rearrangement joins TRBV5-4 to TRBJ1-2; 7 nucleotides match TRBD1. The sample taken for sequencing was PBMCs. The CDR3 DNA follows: TGTGCCAGCACCACAGGGGACTCGGTATACAGCCTGGGCTACACCTTC. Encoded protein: CASTTGDSVYSLGYTF.